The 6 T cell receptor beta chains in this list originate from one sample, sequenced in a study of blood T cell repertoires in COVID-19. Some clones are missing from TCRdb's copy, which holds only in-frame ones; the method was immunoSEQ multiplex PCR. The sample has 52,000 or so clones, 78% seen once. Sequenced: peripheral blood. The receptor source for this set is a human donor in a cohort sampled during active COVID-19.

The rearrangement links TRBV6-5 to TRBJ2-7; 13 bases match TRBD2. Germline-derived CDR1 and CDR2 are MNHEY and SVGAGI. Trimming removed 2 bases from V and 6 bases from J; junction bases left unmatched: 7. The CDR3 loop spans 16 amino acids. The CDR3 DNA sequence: TGTGCCAGCAGTTACATCCGGACTAGCGGGAGTCTCGAGCAGTACTTC. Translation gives CASSYIRTSGSLEQYF.

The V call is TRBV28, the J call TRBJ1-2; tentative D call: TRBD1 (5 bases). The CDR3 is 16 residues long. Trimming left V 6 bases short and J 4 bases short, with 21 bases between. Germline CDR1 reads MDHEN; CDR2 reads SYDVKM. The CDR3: CASSLIQAAPGYGYTF. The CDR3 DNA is TGTGCCAGCAGCCTCATACAGGCCGCGCCTGGCTATGGCTACACCTTC.

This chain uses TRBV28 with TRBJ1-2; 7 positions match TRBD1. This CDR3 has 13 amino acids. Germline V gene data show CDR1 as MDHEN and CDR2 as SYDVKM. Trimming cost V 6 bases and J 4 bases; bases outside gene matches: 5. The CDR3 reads CASSYGTAYGYTF. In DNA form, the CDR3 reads TGTGCCAGCAGCTACGGGACAGCCTATGGCTACACCTTC.

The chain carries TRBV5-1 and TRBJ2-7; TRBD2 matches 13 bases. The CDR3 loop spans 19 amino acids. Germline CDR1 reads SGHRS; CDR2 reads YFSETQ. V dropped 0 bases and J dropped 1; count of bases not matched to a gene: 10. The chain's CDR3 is CASSLALGLAGVVSYEQYF. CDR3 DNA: TGCGCCAGCAGCTTGGCCTTAGGACTAGCGGGAGTCGTTTCCTACGAGCAGTACTTC.

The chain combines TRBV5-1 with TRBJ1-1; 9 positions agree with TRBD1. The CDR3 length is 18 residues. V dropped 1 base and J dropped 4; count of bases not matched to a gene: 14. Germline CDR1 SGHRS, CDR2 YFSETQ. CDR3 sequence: CASSLSKQGARGGTEAFF. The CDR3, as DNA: TGCGCCAGCAGCTTGTCGAAACAGGGGGCTCGGGGCGGCACTGAAGCTTTCTTT.

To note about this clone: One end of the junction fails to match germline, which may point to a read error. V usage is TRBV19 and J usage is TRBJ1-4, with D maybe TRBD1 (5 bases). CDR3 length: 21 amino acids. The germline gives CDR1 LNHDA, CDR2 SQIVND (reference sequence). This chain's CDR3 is CTSSPYGWTQDLALTNEKLFF. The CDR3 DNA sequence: TGTACCAGTAGTCCCTATGGCTGGACACAAGATTTGGCGTTGACTAATGAAAAACTGTTTTTT.